The next 19 T cell receptor beta chains were all read from a single sample in a study of cytomegalovirus exposure and HLA in healthy donors. PCR was performed using 60 Vbeta and 13 Jbeta primers. Produced via immunoSEQ multiplex PCR; TCRdb's table is partial and in-frame only. This table has some 130,000 clones, more than 60% appearing once. Sequenced input: PBMCs. These receptors were taken from a man aged 35 to 55 in good health and CMV-seropositive.

This clone has just a few counts. The rearrangement links TRBV12-5 to TRBJ2-1; D is undetermined. Per the germline V gene, CDR1 is LGHNT and CDR2 is FRNRAP. V was cut by 3 bases and J by 8 bases, with 17 bases left in between. This CDR3 is 15 amino acids long. Here the CDR3 reads CASGFNRPKAYEQFF. The CDR3 bases are TGTGCTAGTGGTTTTAACCGTCCGAAAGCCTATGAGCAGTTCTTC.

In this sample, this clone turned up once. This chain joins TRBV6-5 and TRBJ2-5; D unresolved. The J call may be in error: the DNA end matches TRBJ2-7 better. Germline loops: CDR1 MNHEY, CDR2 SVGAGI. The CDR3 has 14 residues. The CDR3 DNA reads TGTGCCAGCAGTTACCAATCTCGATCCTACGAGCAGTACTTC. This sequence encodes CASSYQSRSYEQYF.

This clone was counted only a few times. The chain recombines TRBV6-6 with TRBJ2-2; D ambiguous. V lost 7 bases and J lost 5, with 8 bases in between. There are 12 residues in the CDR3. CDR1 is MNHNY and CDR2 is SVGAGI in the germline V gene (reference sequence). CDR3 amino acids: CASIRRTGELFF. The CDR3 DNA follows: TGTGCCAGCATACGGAGAACCGGGGAGCTGTTTTTT.

This sequence joins TRBV2 and TRBJ1-1, with D perhaps TRBD1 (6 bases). This CDR3 is 14 amino acids long. CDR1 and CDR2 (germline): SNHLY, FYNNEI. Between the trimmed V and J ends, which lost 1 base and 8 bases, there was a span of 14 bases. The CDR3 loop is CASSEGGGRGEAFF. The CDR3 bases are TGTGCCAGCAGTGAAGGGGGGGGGCGAGGGGAAGCTTTCTTT. The full variable domain, completed using reference TRBV2 and TRBJ1-1, is EPEVTQTPSHQVTQMGQEVILRCVPISNHLYFYWYRQILGQKVEFLVSFYNNEISEKSEIFDDQFSVERPDGSNFTLKIRSTKLEDSAMYFCASSEGGGRGEAFFGQGTRLTVV.

The rearrangement links TRBV5-4 to TRBJ2-1, with 14 bases identical to TRBD2. J gave up 9 bases and V 4 bases, and 9 bases lay outside the gene matches. The length of the CDR3 is 16 residues. The V gene's germline CDR1 is SGHNT and CDR2 YYREEE (reference sequence). The CDR3 sequence: CASSTGTSGSISEQFF. For the CDR3, the DNA is TGTGCCAGCAGCACCGGGACTAGCGGGAGTATCAGTGAGCAGTTCTTC.

The chain recombines TRBV5-1 with TRBJ1-6; no clear D gene. Germline CDR1 and CDR2: SGHRS and YFSETQ. This CDR3 comprises 15 residues. V was trimmed by 4 bases and J by 5 bases, leaving 13 bases between them. For the CDR3, the DNA is TGCGCCAGCAGCCTTCGACAAGCAAATAATTCACCCCTCCACTTT. Its protein product is CASSLRQANNSPLHF.

J is TRBJ2-1 and V is TRBV15, with 7 positions matching TRBD1. V lost 1 base and J lost 7; bases outside the gene matches: 7. Germline V lookup: CDR1 LNHNV, CDR2 YYDKDF (reference sequence). The CDR3 covers 15 residues. CDR3 protein: CATSRADRVGNEQFF. DNA of the CDR3: TGTGCCACCAGCAGAGCCGACAGGGTGGGGAATGAGCAGTTCTTC.

The gene calls are TRBV20-1 and TRBJ1-2; D is undetermined. Germline CDR1 DFQATT, CDR2 SNEGSKA (reference sequence). With 7 bases removed from V and 7 bases from J, the gap between germline ends came to 13 bases. This CDR3 has 11 amino acids. As DNA, the CDR3 is TGCAGTGGGAGCGTGGCGGGTGGCTACACCTTC. As protein: CSGSVAGGYTF.

The chain uses TRBV7-2 and TRBJ2-3; the D gene is possibly TRBD2 (5 bases). In germline, CDR1 is SGHTA, CDR2 FQGNSA. The CDR3 runs to 13 residues. V was clipped by 3 bases and J by 4 bases, with 8 bases between them. CDR3: CASSFLEADTQYF. The CDR3 region has the DNA TGTGCCAGCAGCTTCCTGGAGGCAGATACGCAGTATTTT.

The chain combines TRBV27 with TRBJ2-1; 12 bases align to TRBD2. Trimming cost V 5 bases and J 8 bases; bases outside gene matches: 13. The CDR3 runs to 17 residues. Germline CDR1 MNHEY, CDR2 SMNVEV (reference sequence). The CDR3 sequence: CASSPASGRASWYEQFF. In DNA form, the CDR3 reads TGTGCCAGCAGTCCCGCTAGCGGGAGGGCCTCTTGGTATGAGCAGTTCTTC.

Only one count was recorded for this clone. This sequence joins TRBV2 and TRBJ2-1, with 8 bases that match TRBD2. CDR3 length equals 13 residues. CDR1 is SNHLY, CDR2 FYNNEI, per germline. With V trimmed by 7 bases and J by 6 bases, 5 bases remained unmatched. The CDR3 sequence: CASNQAGANEQFF. CDR3 DNA sequence: TGTGCCAGCAACCAAGCGGGAGCCAATGAGCAGTTCTTC.

This clone was detected only a few times. V gene TRBV7-8 combines with J gene TRBJ2-6, with 7 bases fitting TRBD1. This CDR3 region has 18 residues. V trimming: 5 bases; J trimming: 0 bases; junction bases outside the gene matches: 10. Germline V gene lookup returns CDR1 SGHVS and CDR2 FQNEAQ. This chain's CDR3 is CASSRRMTGTSGANVLTF. The CDR3, as DNA: TGTGCCAGCAGCCGAAGAATGACAGGGACCTCTGGGGCCAACGTCCTGACTTTC.

This clone was seen just once. This rearrangement joins TRBV30 to TRBJ2-5; 9 nucleotides align to TRBD1. The CDR3 sequence is 21 residues long. The trim removed 4 bases at V and 1 base at J, leaving 25 bases unmatched. Looked up from germline, CDR1 is GTSNPN and CDR2 is SVGIG (reference sequence). This chain's CDR3 is CAWILHVDRGAGIVGQETQYF. Here the CDR3 DNA reads TGTGCCTGGATTCTGCACGTGGACAGGGGCGCGGGGATTGTGGGCCAAGAGACCCAGTACTTC.

This clone was observed at least ten times. The chain has TRBV27 and TRBJ2-6; a possible D gene is TRBD2 (6 bases). Germline CDR1 MNHEY, CDR2 SMNVEV (reference sequence). CDR3 length: 20 residues. V shed 5 bases and J shed 0 bases, with 23 bases lying between them. CDR3 nucleotides: TGTGCCAGCAGTCTTTATAACTCTCCGACGGGGGACTCTGGGGCCAACGTCCTGACTTTC. Its protein product is CASSLYNSPTGDSGANVLTF.

This clone has more than one count but fewer than ten. The chain employs TRBV13 and TRBJ2-2; TRBD2 agrees at 16 bases. The CDR3 runs to 19 residues. The trim removed 8 bases at V and 5 bases at J, leaving 14 bases unmatched. In germline, CDR1 is PRHDT, CDR2 FYEKMQ (reference sequence). The CDR3 spells CASGPGLAGGPRRTGELFF. In nucleotides, the CDR3 is TGTGCCAGCGGACCGGGACTAGCGGGAGGGCCGCGGAGAACCGGGGAGCTGTTTTTT.

This clone was seen a few times. The V gene is TRBV5-8, the J gene TRBJ2-7, with TRBD1 matching over 9 bases. V was pared by 3 bases and J by 2 bases, with 9 bases of the junction left unmatched. The CDR3 consists of 16 residues. Per the germline V gene, CDR1 is SGHTS and CDR2 is YDEGEE. Here the CDR3 reads CASSSRTGGAPYEQYF. DNA of the CDR3: TGTGCCAGCAGCTCTCGAACAGGGGGCGCACCCTACGAGCAGTACTTC.

This rearrangement joins TRBV19 to TRBJ1-6; D possibly corresponds to TRBD1 (6 bases). V was pared by 2 bases and J by 8 bases, with 13 bases between. From germline, CDR1 is LNHDA and CDR2 SQIVND (reference sequence). This CDR3 is built from 15 residues. CDR3 sequence: CASSIIQGTDSPLHF. The CDR3 nucleotides read TGTGCCAGTAGTATAATACAGGGTACTGATTCACCCCTCCACTTT.

This clone was counted a single time. Because it lacks the conserved phenylalanine or tryptophan at the end, this CDR3 is likely a read error. No DNA is shown, since the ends of the CDR3 on it are uncertain; the CDR3 is the one TCRdb lists. V usage is TRBV4-1 and J usage is TRBJ1-1. Germline V gene lookup returns CDR1 MGHRA and CDR2 YSYEKL. Both ends counted, the CDR3 spans 13 residues. CDR3 sequence: CASSQETVGGKVL.

The chain recombines TRBV5-1 with TRBJ1-4, with 10 bases matching TRBD1. Germline V gene data show CDR1 as SGHRS and CDR2 as YFSETQ. This CDR3 is 15 amino acids long. The trim removed 4 bases at V and 6 bases at J, leaving 6 bases unmatched. The CDR3 sequence: CASSQPGQGYEKLFF. The CDR3 region has the DNA TGCGCCAGCAGCCAACCGGGACAGGGGTATGAAAAACTGTTTTTT.